These 9 T cell receptor beta chains share one sample of origin, sequenced in a study of T cell repertoires in cytomegalovirus infection. MiXCR, run by TCRdb on the reads, gives a single entry per CDR3 protein. Here the sample spans approximately 250,000 distinct CDR3 sequences, approximately 9.2% being singletons. Sequencing input: PBMCs. These receptors came from a human donor in good health (CMV status not recorded). Some clones in this sample may be carry-over from other donors' samples.

The chain uses TRBV12-3 or TRBV12-4 and TRBJ2-3; the D is unclear. The germline V and J ends were trimmed by 3 bases and 2 bases, with 9 bases remaining between them. The CDR3 totals 14 residues. This CDR3 is CASSFTPATDTQYF. CDR3 coding DNA: TGTGCCAGCAGTTTTACTCCAGCCACAGATACGCAGTATTTT.

Many counts were recorded for this clonotype. The chain has TRBV7-9 and TRBJ2-7, with TRBD2 as a possible D gene (5 bases). Trimming took 3 bases from V and 4 from J, leaving 19 bases between them. This CDR3 comprises 16 residues. The germline gives CDR1 SEHNR, CDR2 FQNEAQ (reference sequence). In DNA form, the CDR3 reads TGTGCCAGCAGCTTTTTTGGACTCGGAAGCGGTTACGAGCAGTACTTC. It specifies CASSFFGLGSGYEQYF.

This clonotype was seen at least ten times. The J gene is TRBJ2-7, the V gene TRBV6-2 or TRBV6-3; 14 bases fit TRBD2. Germline CDR1 and CDR2: MNHEY and SVGEGT. V lost 6 bases and J lost 5; bases outside the gene matches: 6. This CDR3 is built from 15 residues. The CDR3 DNA reads TGTGCCAGCAGGCGGACTAGCGGGAGGAACCACGAGCAGTACTTC. Translating it yields CASRRTSGRNHEQYF.

In its sample, this clonotype was seen a few times. The chain carries TRBV6-2 or TRBV6-3 and TRBJ2-3; D may be TRBD2 (6 bases). The CDR3 covers 15 residues. The V end was cut by 8 bases, the J end by 2 bases, with 17 bases between. Germline V lookup: CDR1 MNHEY, CDR2 SVGEGT. The CDR3, as DNA: TGTGCCAGCGGCACCGCGGGGCGGTTCACAGATACGCAGTATTTT. As protein: CASGTAGRFTDTQYF.

This rearrangement joins TRBV9 to TRBJ2-7; the D gene could be TRBD1 or TRBD2 (5 bases each). CDR1 and CDR2 from the germline V gene are SGDLS and YYNGEE. The CDR3 covers 15 residues. V shed 2 bases and J shed 4 bases, with 16 bases lying between them. Here the CDR3 DNA reads TGTGCCAGCAGCGTCGCGGTGGGGACGGCTTACGAGCAGTACTTC. Amino acid sequence: CASSVAVGTAYEQYF.

This sequence joins TRBV10-1 and TRBJ1-1, with unresolved D. Germline V gene sequence: CDR1 WNHNN, CDR2 SYGVQD (reference sequence). Trimming took 4 bases from V and 3 from J, leaving 9 bases between them. There are 13 residues in the CDR3. CDR3 protein: CASSARLYTEAFF. CDR3 coding DNA: TGCGCCAGCAGTGCGAGACTCTACACTGAAGCTTTCTTT.

This clonotype was detected ten times or more. This sequence joins TRBV28 and TRBJ1-1; no firm D call. The germline V gene encodes CDR1 MDHEN and CDR2 SYDVKM. The CDR3 runs to 14 residues. Trimming pared 3 bases from V and 2 bases from J, leaving 10 bases between. CDR3 loop: CASSFRGQNTEAFF. DNA of the CDR3: TGTGCCAGCAGTTTTCGTGGCCAAAACACTGAAGCTTTCTTT.

The chain is built from TRBV7-2 and TRBJ2-7, with 9 bases that match TRBD2. The V gene end was trimmed by 5 bases and the J gene end by 0 bases; junction bases not matched to a gene: 5. The CDR3 has 15 amino acids. CDR1 SGHTA and CDR2 FQGNSA come from the germline V gene. As DNA, the CDR3 is TGTGCCAGCAGCGTATCTAGCGGGGCCTCCTACGAGCAGTACTTC. It is translated as CASSVSSGASYEQYF.

The chain is built from TRBV14 and TRBJ2-1, with 7 bases matching TRBD2. The length of the CDR3 is 15 residues. Trimming removed 2 bases from V and 3 bases from J; junction bases left unmatched: 4. Germline V gives CDR1 SGHDN, CDR2 FVKESK. The CDR3 is CASSQYGTIYNEQFF. In DNA, the CDR3 is TGTGCCAGCAGCCAATACGGGACTATCTACAATGAGCAGTTCTTC.